Sequencing of this TCR beta chain was carried out in a study of cytomegalovirus exposure and HLA in healthy donors. The PCR was carried out with 60 Vbeta primers and 13 Jbeta primers. The data were produced by immunoSEQ multiplex PCR, yet TCRdb's version contains in-frame clones alone and is incomplete. The sample has about 180,000 clones; around 75% are singletons. The CDR3 is made up of 15 amino acids. Trimming at V came to 3 bases and at J to 2 bases, leaving 4 bases not matched to a gene. The germline gives CDR1 SSHAT, CDR2 FNYEAQ (reference sequence). This chain joins TRBV7-7 and TRBJ2-5; 9 positions match TRBD2. The source is a male donor in good health and CMV-seronegative. Sample: PBMCs. The CDR3 reads CASSFGAGGQETQYF. In DNA, the CDR3 is TGTGCCAGCAGCTTTGGAGCGGGGGGACAAGAGACCCAGTACTTC.